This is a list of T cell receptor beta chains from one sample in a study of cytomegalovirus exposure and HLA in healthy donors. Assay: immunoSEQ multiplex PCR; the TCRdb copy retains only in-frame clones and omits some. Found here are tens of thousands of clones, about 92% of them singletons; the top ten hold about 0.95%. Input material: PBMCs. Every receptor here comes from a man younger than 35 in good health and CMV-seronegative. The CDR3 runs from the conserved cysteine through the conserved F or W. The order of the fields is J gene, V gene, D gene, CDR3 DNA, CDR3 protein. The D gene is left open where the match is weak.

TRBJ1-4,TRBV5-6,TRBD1,TGTGCCAGCAGCCTGGGACAGGGAAATGAAAAACTGTTTTTT,CASSLGQGNEKLFF
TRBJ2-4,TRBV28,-,TGTGCCAGCAGCACTCCAGGAGGTCCGGACATTCAGTACTTC,CASSTPGGPDIQYF
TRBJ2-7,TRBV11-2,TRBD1,TGTGCCAGCAGCTTAGAGTGGGTGGGACAGGGCGAGCAGTACTTC,CASSLEWVGQGEQYF
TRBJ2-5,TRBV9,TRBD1,TGTGCCAGCAGCCCATCAGGGACAGGGGGTGGAGAGACCCAGTACTTC,CASSPSGTGGGETQYF
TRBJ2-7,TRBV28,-,TGTGCCAGCAGTTTAGATGAGGGTTACTCCTACGAGCAGTACTTC,CASSLDEGYSYEQYF
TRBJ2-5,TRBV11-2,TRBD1,TGTGCCAGCAGCTTTTGGACAGGCCGTCGGGCAGAGACCCAGTACTTC,CASSFWTGRRAETQYF
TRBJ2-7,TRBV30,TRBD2,TGTGCCTGGGGAAGGACTAGTGACGTTCTTATGCCCTACGAGCAGTACTTC,CAWGRTSDVLMPYEQYF
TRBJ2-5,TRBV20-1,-,TGCAGTGGGGGGGTTTTGGAGACCCAGTACTTC,CSGGVLETQYF
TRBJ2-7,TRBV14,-,TGTGCCACCGCGGAAGCTCGAGACTCCTACGAGCAGTACTTC,CATAEARDSYEQYF
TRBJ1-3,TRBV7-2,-,TGTGCCAGCAGCTTAGCCGGGGTAGCTGGAAACACCATATATTTT,CASSLAGVAGNTIYF
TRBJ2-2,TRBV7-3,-,TGTGCCAGCAGCCCCTCGAGGGCCGGCGGGGAGCTGTTTTTT,CASSPSRAGGELFF
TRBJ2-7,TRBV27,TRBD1,TGTGCCAGCAGTTTATCTTGGGACAGGGAGCTCCACGAGCAGTACTTC,CASSLSWDRELHEQYF
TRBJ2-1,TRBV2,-,TGTGCCAGCAGTGAGTCCAGATACAATGAGCAGTTCTTC,CASSESRYNEQFF
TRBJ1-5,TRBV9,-,TGTGCCAGCAGCCCAGATCAGCCCCAGCATTTT,CASSPDQPQHF
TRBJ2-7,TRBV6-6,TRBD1,TGTGCCAGCAGTCACCACCGGGACAGGGGGCAATACGAGCAGTACTTC,CASSHHRDRGQYEQYF
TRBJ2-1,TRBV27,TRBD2,TGTGCCAGCAGAAATAGCGGGAGGTACAATGAGCAGTTCTTC,CASRNSGRYNEQFF
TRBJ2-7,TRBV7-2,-,TGTGCCAGCAGCTTCTACGGGAGAACCTACGAGCAGTACTTC,CASSFYGRTYEQYF